This T cell receptor (beta chain) was sequenced in a study of blood T cells in healthy people across ages. Trimming left V 5 bases short and J 3 bases short, with 17 bases between. CDR1 and CDR2 (germline): DFQATT, SNEGSKA (reference sequence). The CDR3 is made up of 14 amino acids. General study findings and limits: Higher diversity, along with more naive CD4+ cells, distinguished long-lived donors from aged donors.

This clonotype was observed a few times. Its antigen is as yet unknown. Using a J-beta primer mix together with a sample-barcoded 5' primer, a second PCR was run for roughly 6 to 12 cycles. TCRdb analysed the 5' RACE reads with MiXCR anew, one entry per CDR3 protein. Of 1.5 million to 2 million distinct CDR3 sequences listed, about 31% were seen once; the top ten hold about 11%. Sample: blood. The clonotype originates from a woman in her twenties or thirties in good health. The genes are TRBV20-1 and TRBJ2-7; possibly TRBD2 for D (6 bases). CDR3: CSAYPGVADYEQYF. DNA for the CDR3: TGCAGTGCTTACCCGGGGGTAGCGGACTACGAGCAGTACTTC.